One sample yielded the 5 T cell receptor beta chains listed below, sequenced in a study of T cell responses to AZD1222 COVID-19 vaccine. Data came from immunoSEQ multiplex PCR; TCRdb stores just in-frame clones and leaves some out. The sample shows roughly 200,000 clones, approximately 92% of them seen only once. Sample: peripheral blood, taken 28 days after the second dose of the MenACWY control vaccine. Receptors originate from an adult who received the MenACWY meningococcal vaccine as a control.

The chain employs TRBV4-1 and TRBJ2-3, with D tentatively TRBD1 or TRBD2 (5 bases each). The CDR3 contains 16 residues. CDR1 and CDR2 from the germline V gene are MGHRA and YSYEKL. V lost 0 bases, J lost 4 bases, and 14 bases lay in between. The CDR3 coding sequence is TGCGCCAGCAGCCAAGAAGGGACCCGGGAAGCAGATACGCAGTATTTT. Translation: CASSQEGTREADTQYF.

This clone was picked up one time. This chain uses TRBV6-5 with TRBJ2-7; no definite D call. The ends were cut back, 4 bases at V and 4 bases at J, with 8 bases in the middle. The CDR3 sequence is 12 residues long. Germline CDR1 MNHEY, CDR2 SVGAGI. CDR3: CASSSVGYEQYF. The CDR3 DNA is TGTGCCAGCAGTTCTGTGGGTTACGAGCAGTACTTC.

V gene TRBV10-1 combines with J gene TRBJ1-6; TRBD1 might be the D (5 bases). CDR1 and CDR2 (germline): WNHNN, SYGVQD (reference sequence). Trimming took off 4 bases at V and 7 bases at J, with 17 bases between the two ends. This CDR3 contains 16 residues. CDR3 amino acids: CASSATILGGNSPLHF. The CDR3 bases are TGCGCCAGCAGTGCTACTATCTTGGGGGGAAATTCACCCCTCCACTTT.

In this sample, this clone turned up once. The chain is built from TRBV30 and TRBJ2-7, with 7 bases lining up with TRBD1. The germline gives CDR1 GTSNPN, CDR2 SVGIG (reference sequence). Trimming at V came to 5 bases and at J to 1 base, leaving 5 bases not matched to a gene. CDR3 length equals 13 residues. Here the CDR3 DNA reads TGTGCCTGGCGTAGGACAGGATCCTACGAGCAGTACTTC. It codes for CAWRRTGSYEQYF. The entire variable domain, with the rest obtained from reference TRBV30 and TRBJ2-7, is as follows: SQTIHQWPATLVQPVGSPLSLECTVEGTSNPNLYWYRQAAGRGLQLLFYSVGIGQISSEVPQNLSASRPQDRQFILSSKKLLLSDSGFYLCAWRRTGSYEQYFGPGTRLTVT.

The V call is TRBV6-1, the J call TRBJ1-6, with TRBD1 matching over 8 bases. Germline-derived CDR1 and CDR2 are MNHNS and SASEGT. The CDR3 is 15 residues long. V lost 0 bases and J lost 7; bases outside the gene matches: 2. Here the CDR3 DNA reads TGTGCCAGCAGTGAAGCGCAGGGGGCAAATTCACCCCTCCACTTT. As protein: CASSEAQGANSPLHF.